A single TCR beta chain is shown here with its context. Its antigen is unknown. The junction departs from germline at one end; a sequencing error may be responsible. The sample is drawn from a study of cytomegalovirus exposure and HLA in healthy donors. Findings and caveats of the study: Previous analysis showed most TCR beta V segments were productive about 87% or about 30% of the time.

PCR primers comprised 60 Vbeta and 13 Jbeta primers. The method was immunoSEQ multiplex PCR; TCRdb's version includes in-frame clones alone and lacks a portion of them. This table has roughly 180,000 clones, over 60% appearing once. The CDR3 extends over 18 amino acids. From germline, CDR1 is SEHNR and CDR2 FQNEAQ (reference sequence). The chain employs TRBV7-9 and TRBJ2-6, with 8 bases matching TRBD1. Sequencing was carried out using PBMCs. This sequence was found in a female donor in good health and CMV-seronegative. The CDR3 here is CASSPRGRGLAGANGLTF. In DNA form, the CDR3 reads TGTGCCAGCAGCCCCAGGGGCAGGGGGCTGGCTGGGGCCAACGGCCTGACTTTC.